This T cell receptor (beta chain) was recorded in a study of blood T cells in healthy people across ages. This clonotype occurred many times. V dropped 6 bases and J dropped 5; count of bases not matched to a gene: 6. This CDR3 contains 12 residues. Germline assignment: CDR1 DFQATT and CDR2 SNEGSKA (reference sequence). A second PCR, run for about 6 to 11 cycles, used a sample-barcoded 5' primer plus a J-beta primer mix. Carrying 12 random nucleotides, a template-switch adaptor labeled each individual cDNA molecule. Each CDR3 protein is one row after TCRdb ran MiXCR on the 5' RACE reads. The repertoire consists of some 940,000 distinct CDR3 sequences, with 25% to 30% occurring once and the leading ten covering more than 8.5%. Isolation recovered at least 7 million PBMCs from every sample. This same sample was also taken into another study, of T cells of mothers and their children. That paper notes: Over five children and their three healthy Caucasian mothers were the donors.

The sequence was obtained from a woman aged 40 to 50 in good health. This chain joins TRBV20-1 and TRBJ2-7, with TRBD1 matching over 8 bases. The sequencing sample was made of blood. CDR3 bases: TGCAGTGCAACCAGGGGGCTTGACGAGCAGTACTTC. Its protein is CSATRGLDEQYF.